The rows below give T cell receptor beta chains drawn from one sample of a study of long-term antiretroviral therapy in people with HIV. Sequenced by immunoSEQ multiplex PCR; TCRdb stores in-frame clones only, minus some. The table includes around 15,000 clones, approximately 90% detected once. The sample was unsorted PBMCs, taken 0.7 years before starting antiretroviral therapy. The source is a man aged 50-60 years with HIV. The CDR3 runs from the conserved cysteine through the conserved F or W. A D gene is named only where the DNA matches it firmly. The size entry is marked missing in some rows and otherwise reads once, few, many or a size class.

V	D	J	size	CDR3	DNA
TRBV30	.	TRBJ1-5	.	CAWSVGGGNQPQHF	TGTGCCTGGAGTGTTGGGGGGGGCAATCAGCCCCAGCATTTT
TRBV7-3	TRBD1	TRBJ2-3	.	CASSLNPGQGAGDTQYF	TGTGCCAGCAGCTTAAACCCAGGACAGGGGGCGGGGGATACGCAGTATTTT
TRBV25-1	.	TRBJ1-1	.	CASSEGARTEAFF	TGTGCCAGCAGTGAGGGGGCTCGGACTGAAGCTTTCTTT
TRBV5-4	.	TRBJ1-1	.	CASSLWTANTEAFF	TGTGCCAGCAGCCTATGGACGGCCAACACTGAAGCTTTCTTT
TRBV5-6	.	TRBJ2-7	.	CASSFFQGGTYEQYF	TGTGCCAGCAGCTTTTTCCAGGGGGGAACCTACGAGCAGTACTTC
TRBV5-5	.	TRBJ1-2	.	CASSSGNVGYTF	TGTGCCAGCAGCTCAGGGAATGTTGGCTACACCTTC
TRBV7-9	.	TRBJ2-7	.	CASSLAQGYEQYF	TGTGCCAGCAGCTTAGCCCAGGGATACGAGCAGTACTTC
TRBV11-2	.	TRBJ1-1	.	CASSPDLSGRRNTEAFF	TGTGCCAGCAGCCCAGATCTCTCGGGACGGAGGAACACTGAAGCTTTCTTT
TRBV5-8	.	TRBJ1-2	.	CASSLTYDRLNYGYTF	TGTGCCAGCAGCCTCACTTATGACAGATTAAACTATGGCTACACCTTC
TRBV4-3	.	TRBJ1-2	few	CASSQANYGYTF	TGCGCCAGCAGCCAAGCTAACTATGGCTACACCTTC
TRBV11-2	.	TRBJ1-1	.	CASSQVGNTEAFF	TGTGCCAGCAGCCAAGTGGGAAACACTGAAGCTTTCTTT
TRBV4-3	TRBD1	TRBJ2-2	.	CASSQGQGDTGELFF	TGCGCCAGCAGCCAAGGACAGGGCGACACCGGGGAGCTGTTTTTT
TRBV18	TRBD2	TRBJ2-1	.	CASSPGRGTYNEQFF	TGTGCCAGCTCACCGGGGCGGGGGACCTACAATGAGCAGTTCTTC
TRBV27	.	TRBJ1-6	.	CASSLMVPLNSPLHF	TGTGCCAGCAGTTTAATGGTGCCATTAAATTCACCCCTCCACTTT
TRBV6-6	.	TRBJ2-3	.	CASSYSVQITDTQYF	TGTGCCAGCAGTTACTCTGTACAGATCACAGATACGCAGTATTTT
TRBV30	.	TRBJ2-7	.	CAWSVLYGEQYF	TGTGCCTGGAGTGTCCTGTACGGGGAGCAGTACTTC
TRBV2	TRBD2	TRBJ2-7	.	CASESGRASYEQYF	TGTGCCAGCGAAAGCGGGAGAGCTTCCTACGAGCAGTACTTC
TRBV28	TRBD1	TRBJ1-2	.	CASSLDRESYGYTF	TGTGCCAGCAGCCTGGACAGGGAAAGCTATGGCTACACCTTC
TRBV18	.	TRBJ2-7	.	CASSPGWGYEQYF	TGTGCCAGCTCACCGGGGTGGGGCTACGAGCAGTACTTC
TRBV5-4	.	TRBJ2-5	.	CASRSDRRQETQYF	TGTGCCAGCAGATCCGACCGTAGACAAGAGACCCAGTACTTC
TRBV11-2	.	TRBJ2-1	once	CASSLFSRATAFF	TGTGCCAGCAGCTTATTTTCGCGGGCCACGGCGTTCTTC
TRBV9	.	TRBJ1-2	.	CASGLSGGLHGYTF	TGTGCCAGCGGACTAAGCGGGGGCTTGCATGGCTACACCTTC
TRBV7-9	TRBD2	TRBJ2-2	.	CASSSGTSRAGELFF	TGTGCCAGCAGCTCCGGGACTAGCCGGGCAGGGGAGCTGTTTTTT
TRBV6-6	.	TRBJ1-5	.	CASSVRAMRGQPQHF	TGTGCCAGCAGCGTCAGGGCTATGCGCGGTCAGCCCCAGCATTTT
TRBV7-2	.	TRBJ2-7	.	CASSLSRVEQYF	TGTGCCAGCAGCTTAAGTCGGGTTGAGCAGTACTTC
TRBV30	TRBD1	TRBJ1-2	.	CAWSVRPGGNYGYTF	TGTGCCTGGAGTGTACGTCCAGGGGGGAACTATGGCTACACCTTC
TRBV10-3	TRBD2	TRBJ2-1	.	CATKAGGDNEQFF	TGTGCCACCAAGGCGGGGGGCGACAATGAGCAGTTCTTC
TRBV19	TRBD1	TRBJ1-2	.	CASQDRVYGYTF	TGTGCCAGCCAGGACAGGGTGTACGGCTACACCTTC
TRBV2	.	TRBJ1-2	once	CASGPPGVIGYTF	TGTGCCAGCGGACCCCCAGGGGTTATCGGCTACACCTTC
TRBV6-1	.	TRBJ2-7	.	CASSEALSGPGFFYEQYF	TGTGCCAGCAGTGAAGCTCTGAGCGGGCCAGGGTTTTTCTACGAGCAGTACTTC
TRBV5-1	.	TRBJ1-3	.	CASSLGGGAEGNTIYF	TGCGCCAGCAGCTTGGGTGGGGGCGCGGAAGGAAACACCATATATTTT
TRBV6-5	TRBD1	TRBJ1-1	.	CASTKQGRDTEAFF	TGTGCCAGCACCAAACAGGGGCGGGACACTGAAGCTTTCTTT
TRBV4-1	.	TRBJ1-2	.	CASSQEDRANYGYTF	TGCGCCAGCAGCCAAGAAGATCGGGCGAACTATGGCTACACCTTC
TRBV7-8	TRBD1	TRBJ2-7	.	CASSWGQYYEQYF	TGTGCCAGCAGCTGGGGACAGTACTACGAGCAGTACTTC
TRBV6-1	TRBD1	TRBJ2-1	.	CASRETGGDEQFF	TGTGCCAGCAGGGAGACAGGGGGTGATGAGCAGTTCTTC
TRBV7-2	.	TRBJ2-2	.	CASSLVVRGTGELFF	TGTGCCAGCAGCTTAGTTGTCCGAGGCACCGGGGAGCTGTTTTTT
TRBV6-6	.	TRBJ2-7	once	CASSFDSPPGRQYF	TGTGCCAGCAGTTTCGACAGTCCCCCGGGCCGGCAGTACTTC
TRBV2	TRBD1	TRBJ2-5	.	CASSEARGITQETQYF	TGTGCCAGCAGTGAAGCCAGGGGGATAACCCAAGAGACCCAGTACTTC
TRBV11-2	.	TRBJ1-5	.	CASSLDLGGDQPQHF	TGTGCCAGCAGCTTAGATCTGGGGGGTGATCAGCCCCAGCATTTT
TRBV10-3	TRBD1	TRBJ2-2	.	CAAQGAGELFF	TGTGCCGCCCAGGGGGCCGGGGAGCTGTTTTTT
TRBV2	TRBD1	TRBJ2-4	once	CASRTHRGSKNIQYF	TGTGCCAGCAGGACACACAGGGGATCCAAAAACATTCAGTACTTC
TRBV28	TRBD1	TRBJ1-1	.	CASRRGGVLMNTEAFF	TGTGCCAGCAGACGAGGGGGCGTCCTAATGAACACTGAAGCTTTCTTT
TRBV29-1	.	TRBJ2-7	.	CSVGEGVEQYF	TGCAGCGTCGGCGAGGGAGTCGAGCAGTACTTC
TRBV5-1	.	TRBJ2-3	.	CASSLAVRGTDTQYF	TGCGCCAGCAGCTTGGCCGTCAGGGGTACAGATACGCAGTATTTT
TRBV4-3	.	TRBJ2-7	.	CASSQDGWTYEQYF	TGCGCCAGCAGCCAAGACGGATGGACCTACGAGCAGTACTTC
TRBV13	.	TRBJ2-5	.	CASSLVGSGYQETQYF	TGTGCCAGCAGCTTAGTAGGTAGCGGCTACCAAGAGACCCAGTACTTC
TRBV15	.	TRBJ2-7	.	CATSGKFSYEQYF	TGTGCCACCAGCGGGAAGTTCTCCTACGAGCAGTACTTC
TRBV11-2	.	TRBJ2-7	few	CASSLRGDPSYEQYF	TGTGCCAGCAGCTTAAGAGGGGACCCCTCCTACGAGCAGTACTTC
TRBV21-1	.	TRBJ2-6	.	CASSKRGSGANVLTF	TGTGCCAGCAGCAAAAGGGGGTCTGGGGCCAACGTCCTGACTTTC